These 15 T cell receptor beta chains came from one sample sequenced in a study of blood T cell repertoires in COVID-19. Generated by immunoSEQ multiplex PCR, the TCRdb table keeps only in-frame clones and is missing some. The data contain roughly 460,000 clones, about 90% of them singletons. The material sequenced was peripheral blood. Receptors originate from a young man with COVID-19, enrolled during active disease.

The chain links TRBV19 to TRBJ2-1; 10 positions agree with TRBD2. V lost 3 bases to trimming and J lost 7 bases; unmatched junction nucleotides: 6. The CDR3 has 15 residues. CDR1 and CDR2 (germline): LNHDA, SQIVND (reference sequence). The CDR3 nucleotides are TGTGCCAGTAGTATTGCTAGCGGGAGTTGGAATGAGCAGTTCTTC. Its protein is CASSIASGSWNEQFF. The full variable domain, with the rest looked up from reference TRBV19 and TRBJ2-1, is DGGITQSPKYLFRKEGQNVTLSCEQNLNHDAMYWYRQDPGQGLRLIYYSQIVNDFQKGDIAEGYSVSREKKESFPLTVTSAQKNPTAFYLCASSIASGSWNEQFFGPGTRLTVL.

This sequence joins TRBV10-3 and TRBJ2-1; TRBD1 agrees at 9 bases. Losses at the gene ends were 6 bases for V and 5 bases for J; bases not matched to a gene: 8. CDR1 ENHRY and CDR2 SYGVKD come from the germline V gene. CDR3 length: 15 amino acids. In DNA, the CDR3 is TGTGCCATCAGCAGATCCGGGACAGGGAACAATGAGCAGTTCTTC. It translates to CAISRSGTGNNEQFF.

CDR3 sequence reads: CASSDTGGYSYEQYF. The CDR3, as DNA: TGTGCCAGTAGCGATACGGGAGGCTACTCCTACGAGCAGTACTTC. This sequence joins TRBV19 and TRBJ2-7; 7 bases are a match to TRBD2. The CDR3 sequence is 15 residues long. The V segment lost 6 bases and the J segment 0 bases; nucleotides outside the gene matches: 8. From germline, CDR1 is LNHDA and CDR2 SQIVND (reference sequence).

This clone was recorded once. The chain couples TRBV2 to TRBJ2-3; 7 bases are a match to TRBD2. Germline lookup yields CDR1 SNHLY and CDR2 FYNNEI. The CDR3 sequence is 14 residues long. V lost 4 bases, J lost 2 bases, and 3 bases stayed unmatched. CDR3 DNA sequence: TGTGCCAGCAGTGGGGCGGGGGACACAGATACGCAGTATTTT. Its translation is CASSGAGDTDTQYF.

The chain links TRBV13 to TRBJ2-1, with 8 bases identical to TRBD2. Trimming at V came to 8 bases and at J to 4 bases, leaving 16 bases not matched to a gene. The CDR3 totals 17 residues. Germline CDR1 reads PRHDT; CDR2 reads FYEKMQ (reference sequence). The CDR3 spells CASGQSLPGGIYNEQFF. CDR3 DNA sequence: TGTGCCAGCGGCCAATCGCTCCCGGGGGGGATATACAATGAGCAGTTCTTC.

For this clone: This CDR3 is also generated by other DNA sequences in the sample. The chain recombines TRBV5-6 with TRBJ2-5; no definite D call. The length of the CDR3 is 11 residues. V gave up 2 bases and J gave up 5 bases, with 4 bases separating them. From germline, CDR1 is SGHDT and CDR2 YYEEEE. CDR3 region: CASSFRETQYF. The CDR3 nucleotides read TGTGCCAGCAGCTTCCGGGAGACCCAGTACTTC.

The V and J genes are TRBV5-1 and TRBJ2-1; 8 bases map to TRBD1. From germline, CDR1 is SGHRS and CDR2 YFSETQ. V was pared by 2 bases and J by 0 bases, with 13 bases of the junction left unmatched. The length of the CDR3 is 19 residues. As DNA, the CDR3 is TGCGCCAGCAGCTTCTGGACAGGGACCTCGAGCACCTCCTACAATGAGCAGTTCTTC. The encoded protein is CASSFWTGTSSTSYNEQFF.

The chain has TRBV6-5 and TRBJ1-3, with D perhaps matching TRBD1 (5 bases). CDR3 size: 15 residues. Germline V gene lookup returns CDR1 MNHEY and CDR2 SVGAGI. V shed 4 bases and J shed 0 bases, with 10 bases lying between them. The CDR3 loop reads CASSFRQFSGNTIYF. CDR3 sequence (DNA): TGTGCCAGCAGTTTTAGACAGTTCTCTGGAAACACCATATATTTT.

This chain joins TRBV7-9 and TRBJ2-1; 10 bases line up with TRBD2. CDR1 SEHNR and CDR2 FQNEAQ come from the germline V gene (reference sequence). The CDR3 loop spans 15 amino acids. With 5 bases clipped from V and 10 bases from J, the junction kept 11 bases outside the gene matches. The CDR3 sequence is CASSPRELAGAEQFF. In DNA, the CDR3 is TGTGCCAGCAGCCCCAGGGAGCTAGCGGGAGCGGAGCAGTTCTTC.

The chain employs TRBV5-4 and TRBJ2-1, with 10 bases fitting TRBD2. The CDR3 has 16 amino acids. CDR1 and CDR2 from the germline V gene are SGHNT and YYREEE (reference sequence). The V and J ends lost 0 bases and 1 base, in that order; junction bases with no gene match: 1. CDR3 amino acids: CASSLDSGGSYNEQFF. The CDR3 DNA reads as TGTGCCAGCAGCTTGGATAGCGGGGGGTCCTACAATGAGCAGTTCTTC.

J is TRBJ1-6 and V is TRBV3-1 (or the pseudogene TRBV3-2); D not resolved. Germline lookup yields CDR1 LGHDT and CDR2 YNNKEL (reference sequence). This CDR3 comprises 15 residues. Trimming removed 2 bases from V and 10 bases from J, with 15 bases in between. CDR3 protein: CASSQWRGGGSPLHF. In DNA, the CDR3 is TGTGCCAGCAGCCAATGGCGAGGAGGCGGCTCACCCCTCCACTTT.

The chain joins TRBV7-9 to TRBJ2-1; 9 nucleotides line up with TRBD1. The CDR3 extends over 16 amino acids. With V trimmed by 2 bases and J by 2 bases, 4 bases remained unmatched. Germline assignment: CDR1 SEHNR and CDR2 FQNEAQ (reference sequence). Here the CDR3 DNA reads TGTGCCAGCAGCTTACCGGGACAGGGCACCTACAATGAGCAGTTCTTC. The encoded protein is CASSLPGQGTYNEQFF.

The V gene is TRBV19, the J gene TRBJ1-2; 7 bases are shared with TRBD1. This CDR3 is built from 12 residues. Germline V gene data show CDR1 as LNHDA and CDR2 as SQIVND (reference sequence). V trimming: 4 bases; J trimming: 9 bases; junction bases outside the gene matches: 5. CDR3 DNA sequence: TGTGCCAGTAGTACCCTACAGGGGAGCTACACCTTC. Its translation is CASSTLQGSYTF.

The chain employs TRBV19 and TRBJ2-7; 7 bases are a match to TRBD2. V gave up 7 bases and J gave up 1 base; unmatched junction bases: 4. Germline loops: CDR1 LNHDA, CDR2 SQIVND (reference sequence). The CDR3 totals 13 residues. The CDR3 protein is CASTRGGSYEQYF. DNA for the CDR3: TGTGCCAGTACGAGGGGAGGGTCCTACGAGCAGTACTTC.

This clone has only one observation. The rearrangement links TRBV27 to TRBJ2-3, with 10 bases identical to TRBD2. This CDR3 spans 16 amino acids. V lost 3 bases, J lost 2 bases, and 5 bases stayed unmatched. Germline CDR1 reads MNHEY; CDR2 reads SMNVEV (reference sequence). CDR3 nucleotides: TGTGCCAGCAGTTTTGGAAGCGGGGGGGCCACAGATACGCAGTATTTT. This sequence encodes CASSFGSGGATDTQYF.